The TCR beta chain described here comes from a study of molecular identifiers for immune sequencing clone quantification. The study, taken as a whole, reports: Spiked-in Jurkat TCR RNA corresponding to one cell was reported as detectable against 990,000 or so naive cells. Highly expanded clone sizes could be underestimated through barcode sharing by identical TCR molecules. Over 99% of effector molecules, but under 1% in naive cells, were held by clones with more than 20 RNA copies.

This clonotype was observed a few times. Its target is not known. Trimming took 6 bases from V and 1 from J, leaving 15 bases between them. This CDR3 contains 15 residues. Germline V gene data show CDR1 as SGHAT and CDR2 as FQNNGV. TCRdb redid the calling of the PCR reads with MiXCR, one entry per CDR3 protein. The sample lists about half a million distinct CDR3 sequences, 20% to 25% occurring once. The chain uses TRBV11-2 and TRBJ1-1, with D perhaps TRBD1 (5 bases). Material: naive CD8+ T cells from blood, with Jurkat cell RNA spiked in. Subset: FACS-sorted CD8+CD4-CCR7+CD45RA+ naive T cells. The receptor's source is a human donor in good health. Some libraries in this study had Jurkat cell RNA spiked in. CDR3: CASRFDGGTNTEAFF. CDR3 nucleotide sequence: TGTGCCAGCAGATTCGACGGGGGAACGAACACTGAAGCTTTCTTT.